Below, 19 T cell receptor beta chains from the same sample are listed, as sequenced in a study of monozygotic twins with inflammatory bowel disease (dated by TCRdb to between 2019 and 2020). Receptors were amplified or captured by 5' RACE. These reads were obtained on an Illumina HiSeq 2500. TCRdb reprocessed the reads into one record per CDR3 protein sequence, lacking DNA. For this sample, the table gives around 410,000 distinct CDR3 sequences. 2% to 3% of the sample lies in the top ten. Source material: blood. These receptors were collected from a human donor with ulcerative colitis or Crohn's disease, or a healthy co-twin of an affected twin (not recorded which).

The CDR3: CATWGGSNTGELFF. The J gene is TRBJ2-2, the V gene TRBV24-1; TCRdb lists TRBD2, though no DNA is available to test this call. CDR3 length: 14 residues. Per the germline V gene, CDR1 is KGHDR and CDR2 is SFDVKD.

J is TRBJ2-7 and V is TRBV7-6; absent DNA, TCRdb's TRBD2 call cannot be checked. The CDR3 contains 16 residues. Germline V gives CDR1 SGHVS, CDR2 FNYEAQ. CDR3 residues: CASSAREGAPSYEQYF.

CDR3 protein: CAISESVVSYEQYF. The gene calls are TRBV10-3 and TRBJ2-7. Germline CDR1 and CDR2: ENHRY and SYGVKD. This CDR3 is 14 amino acids long.

The chain couples TRBV4-1 to TRBJ2-1; TCRdb reports TRBD1, a call that lacks DNA to check it against. The CDR3 runs to 17 residues. The V gene's germline CDR1 is MGHRA and CDR2 YSYEKL. CDR3 sequence: CASSQEGQGSSYNEQFF.

The V gene is TRBV5-6, the J gene TRBJ1-4. The CDR3 is 15 residues long. Germline loops: CDR1 SGHDT, CDR2 YYEEEE. CDR3 sequence: CASSSEWGRGEKLFF.

V and J are TRBV10-2 and TRBJ2-7; TCRdb indicates TRBD1, and absent DNA this call remains unverified. Germline V gives CDR1 WSHSY, CDR2 SAAADI. The CDR3 has 14 residues. The chain's CDR3 is CASKGQGSSYEQYF.

The chain is built from TRBV12-5 and TRBJ2-3. The CDR3 contains 13 residues. Germline assignment: CDR1 LGHNT and CDR2 FRNRAP. The CDR3 loop reads CASGLAHRDTQYF.

This chain connects TRBV30 to TRBJ1-1; without DNA, the TCRdb call of TRBD1 cannot be checked. This CDR3 has 17 amino acids. Germline assignment: CDR1 GTSNPN and CDR2 SVGIG (reference sequence). The CDR3: CAWMEPGQGSLDTEAFF.

This sequence joins TRBV30 and TRBJ1-1; TCRdb names TRBD1, which stays unverified in the absence of DNA. The germline gives CDR1 GTSNPN, CDR2 SVGIG (reference sequence). The CDR3 has 14 residues. CDR3 in amino acids: CAWSVGRPGTEAFF.

The V call is TRBV5-1, the J call TRBJ2-1; the D call from TCRdb, TRBD1, cannot be confirmed without DNA. This CDR3 region has 15 residues. Germline V lookup: CDR1 SGHRS, CDR2 YFSETQ. CDR3 in amino acids: CASSSGPGVYNEQFF.

The rearrangement links TRBV27 to TRBJ2-3; TCRdb's D call, TRBD2, is unchecked because there is no DNA. Germline values: CDR1 MNHEY, CDR2 SMNVEV (reference sequence). The CDR3 is made up of 13 amino acids. Here the CDR3 reads CASRPLGADTQYF.

V usage is TRBV6-1 and J usage is TRBJ1-2; TCRdb gives TRBD1 as the D gene, but with no DNA this cannot be confirmed. Germline lookup yields CDR1 MNHNS and CDR2 SASEGT. This CDR3 has 18 residues. The CDR3 sequence: CASSKRQGGTVVRNGYTF.

The V call is TRBV6-2 or TRBV6-3, the J call TRBJ2-7; TCRdb outputs TRBD1, but without DNA this stays unchecked. This CDR3 has 15 residues. From germline, CDR1 is MNHEY and CDR2 SVGEGT. The CDR3 protein is CASSKGTASSYEQYF.

The chain uses TRBV6-1 and TRBJ1-5. CDR3 length: 11 amino acids. Germline values: CDR1 MNHNS, CDR2 SASEGT. The CDR3 loop is CASSTDQPQHF.

V usage is TRBV7-8 and J usage is TRBJ2-2; TCRdb indicates TRBD1, and absent DNA this call remains unverified. Germline lookup yields CDR1 SGHVS and CDR2 FQNEAQ. The CDR3 sequence is 17 residues long. CDR3 in amino acids: CASSLFYAGVDTGELFF.

The chain links TRBV6-2 or TRBV6-3 to TRBJ2-1; checking the TCRdb D call of TRBD2 is not possible without DNA. The CDR3 runs 15 residues. Germline V CDR1 and CDR2: MNHEY, SVGEGT. CDR3 sequence reads: CASRPGTYSYNEQFF.

This chain joins TRBV28 and TRBJ1-2; TCRdb picks TRBD1, but there is no DNA to check that call. Germline V CDR1 and CDR2: MDHEN, SYDVKM. The CDR3 spans 16 residues. The CDR3 loop reads CASNLDVRTGVDGYTF.

This chain links TRBV7-9 with TRBJ1-6; TCRdb indicates TRBD1, and absent DNA this call remains unverified. This CDR3 is 14 amino acids long. Germline V CDR1 and CDR2: SEHNR, FQNEAQ (reference sequence). CDR3 residues: CASSLDGKGSPLHF.

The chain is built from TRBV7-2 and TRBJ2-5; TCRdb gives TRBD2 as the D gene, but with no DNA this cannot be confirmed. The CDR3 spans 15 residues. Per the germline V gene, CDR1 is SGHTA and CDR2 is FQGNSA. The CDR3 loop reads CASSLVWTAGETQYF.